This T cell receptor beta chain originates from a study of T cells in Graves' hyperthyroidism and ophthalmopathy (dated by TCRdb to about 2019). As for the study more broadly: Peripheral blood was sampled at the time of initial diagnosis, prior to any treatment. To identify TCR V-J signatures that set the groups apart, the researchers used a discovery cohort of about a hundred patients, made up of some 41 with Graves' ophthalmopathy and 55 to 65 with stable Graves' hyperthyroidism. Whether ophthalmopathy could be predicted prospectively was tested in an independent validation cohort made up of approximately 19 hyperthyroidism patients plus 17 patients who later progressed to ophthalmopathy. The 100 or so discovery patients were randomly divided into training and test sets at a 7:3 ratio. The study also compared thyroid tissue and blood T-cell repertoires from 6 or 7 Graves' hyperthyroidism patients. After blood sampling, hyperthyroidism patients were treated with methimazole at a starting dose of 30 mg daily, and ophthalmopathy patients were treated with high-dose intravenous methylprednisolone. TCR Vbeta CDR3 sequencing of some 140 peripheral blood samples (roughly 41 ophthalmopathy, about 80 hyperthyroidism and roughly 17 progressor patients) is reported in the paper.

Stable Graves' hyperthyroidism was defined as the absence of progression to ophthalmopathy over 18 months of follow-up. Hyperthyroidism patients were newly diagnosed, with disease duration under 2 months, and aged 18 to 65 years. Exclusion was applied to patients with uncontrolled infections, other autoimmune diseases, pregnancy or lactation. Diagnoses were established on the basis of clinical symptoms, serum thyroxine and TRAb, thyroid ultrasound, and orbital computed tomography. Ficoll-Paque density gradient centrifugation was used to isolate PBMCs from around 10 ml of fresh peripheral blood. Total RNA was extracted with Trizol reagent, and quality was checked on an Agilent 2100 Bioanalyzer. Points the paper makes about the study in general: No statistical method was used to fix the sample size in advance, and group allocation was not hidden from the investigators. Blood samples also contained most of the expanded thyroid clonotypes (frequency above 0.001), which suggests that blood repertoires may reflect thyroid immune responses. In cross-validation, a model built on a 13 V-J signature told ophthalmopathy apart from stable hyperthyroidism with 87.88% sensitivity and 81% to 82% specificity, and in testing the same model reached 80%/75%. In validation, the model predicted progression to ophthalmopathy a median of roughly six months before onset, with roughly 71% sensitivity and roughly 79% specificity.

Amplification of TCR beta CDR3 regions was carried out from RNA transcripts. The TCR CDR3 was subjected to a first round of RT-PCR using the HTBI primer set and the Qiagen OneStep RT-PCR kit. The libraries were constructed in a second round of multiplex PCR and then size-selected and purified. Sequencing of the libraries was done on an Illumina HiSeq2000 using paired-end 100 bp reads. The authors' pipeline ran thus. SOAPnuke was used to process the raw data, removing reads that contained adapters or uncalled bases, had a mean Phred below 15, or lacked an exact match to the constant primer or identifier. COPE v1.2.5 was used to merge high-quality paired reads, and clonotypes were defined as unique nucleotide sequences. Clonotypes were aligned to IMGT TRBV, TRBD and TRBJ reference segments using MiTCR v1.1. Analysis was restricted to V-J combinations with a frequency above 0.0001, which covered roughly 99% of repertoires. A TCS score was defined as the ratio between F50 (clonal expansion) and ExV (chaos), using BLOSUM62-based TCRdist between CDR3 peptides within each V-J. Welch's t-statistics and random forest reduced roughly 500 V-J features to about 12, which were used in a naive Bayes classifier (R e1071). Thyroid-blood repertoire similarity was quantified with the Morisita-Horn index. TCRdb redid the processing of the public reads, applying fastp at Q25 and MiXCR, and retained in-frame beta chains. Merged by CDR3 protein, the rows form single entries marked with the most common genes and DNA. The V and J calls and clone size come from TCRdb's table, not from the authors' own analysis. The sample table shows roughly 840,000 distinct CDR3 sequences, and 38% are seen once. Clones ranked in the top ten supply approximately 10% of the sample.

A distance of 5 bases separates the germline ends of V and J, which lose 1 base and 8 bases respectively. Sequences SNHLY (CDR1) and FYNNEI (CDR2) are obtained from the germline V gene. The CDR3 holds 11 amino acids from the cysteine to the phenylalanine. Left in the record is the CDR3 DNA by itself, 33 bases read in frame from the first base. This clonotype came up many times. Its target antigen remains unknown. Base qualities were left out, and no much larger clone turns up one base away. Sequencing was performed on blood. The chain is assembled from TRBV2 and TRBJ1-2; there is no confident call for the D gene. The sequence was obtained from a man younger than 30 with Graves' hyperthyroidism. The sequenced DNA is TGTGCCAGCAGTGAAGTGGTGGGCTACACCTTC. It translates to CASSEVVGYTF.